A selection of T cell receptor beta chains follows, all from one sample in a study of T cell responses to AZD1222 COVID-19 vaccine. The table came from immunoSEQ multiplex PCR; TCRdb's copy has only in-frame clones and leaves some out. The table lists around 150,000 clones, 80% to 95% of them singletons. Sequences were derived from peripheral blood, sampled 28 days after the second AZD1222 dose. The receptors come from an adult who received the AZD1222 COVID-19 vaccine. The CDR3 runs from the conserved cysteine through the conserved F or W. D genes are given only for firm matches. Not all rows give a size; the values are once, few, many and, for expanded clones, a class.

size,J,D,V,CDR3,DNA
-,TRBJ2-7,TRBD1,TRBV11-2,CASSVQGFDSYEQYF,TGTGCCAGCAGCGTACAGGGGTTCGACTCCTACGAGCAGTACTTC
-,TRBJ1-2,TRBD1,TRBV5-1,CASSEGQGAFGYTF,TGCGCCAGCAGCGAGGGACAGGGGGCGTTTGGCTACACCTTC
-,TRBJ2-5,-,TRBV11-3,CASSLLGARETQYF,TGTGCCAGCAGCTTACTTGGAGCCAGGGAGACCCAGTACTTC
-,TRBJ2-3,-,TRBV6-5,CASSKSDTQYF,TGTGCCAGCAGCAAGTCAGATACGCAGTATTTT
-,TRBJ2-5,-,TRBV11-2,CASSPGWGEETQYF,TGTGCCAGCAGCCCTGGTTGGGGGGAAGAGACCCAGTACTTC
-,TRBJ1-1,-,TRBV2,CASRLRVPAEAFF,TGTGCCAGCAGGCTCAGGGTCCCCGCTGAAGCTTTCTTT
-,TRBJ2-5,-,TRBV5-1,CASSFGTVQETQYF,TGCGCCAGCAGCTTCGGGACGGTTCAAGAGACCCAGTACTTC
-,TRBJ1-4,-,TRBV4-3,CASSQQGINKKLFF,TGCGCCAGCAGCCAACAGGGGATAAATAAAAAACTGTTTTTT
-,TRBJ1-2,-,TRBV6-5,CASSSYGASFDYTF,TGTGCCAGCAGTTCCTACGGGGCGAGTTTTGACTACACCTTC
-,TRBJ2-2,-,TRBV28,CASRAGTPRRTGELFF,TGTGCCAGCAGGGCCGGGACTCCAAGGAGGACCGGGGAGCTGTTTTTT
-,TRBJ1-5,-,TRBV15,CATSREGDGQPQHF,TGTGCCACCAGCAGAGAGGGGGACGGTCAGCCCCAGCATTTT
-,TRBJ2-6,-,TRBV6-5,CASDRSPGANVLTF,TGTGCCAGCGACAGATCCCCTGGGGCCAACGTCCTGACTTTC
few,TRBJ2-7,-,TRBV7-8,CASSSAYEQYF,TGTGCCAGCAGCTCGGCCTACGAGCAGTACTTC
-,TRBJ2-4,-,TRBV7-2,CASSDTGLAKNIQYF,TGTGCCAGCAGCGACACGGGGCTAGCCAAAAACATTCAGTACTTC
-,TRBJ1-2,-,TRBV30,CAWRHGNLYGYTF,TGTGCCTGGAGACACGGGAATCTGTATGGCTACACCTTC
few,TRBJ1-2,-,TRBV4-1,CASSPEHGPTGYGYTF,TGCGCCAGCAGCCCCGAACACGGACCTACGGGATATGGCTACACCTTC
-,TRBJ1-2,-,TRBV29-1,CSVEAGFGYTF,TGCAGCGTTGAGGCAGGGTTTGGCTACACCTTC
-,TRBJ1-4,-,TRBV2,CASRVREEKLFF,TGTGCCAGCAGAGTCAGGGAGGAAAAACTGTTTTTT
-,TRBJ1-6,-,TRBV5-8,CASSLNVGSPLHF,TGTGCCAGCAGCTTAAATGTTGGATCACCCCTCCACTTT
-,TRBJ2-1,-,TRBV6-4,CASSTNSGEQFF,TGTGCCAGCAGTACTAACTCGGGTGAGCAGTTCTTC
-,TRBJ1-1,-,TRBV18,CASSPSTGNTEAFF,TGTGCCAGCTCACCGTCGACAGGGAACACTGAAGCTTTCTTT
-,TRBJ2-5,-,TRBV28,CASSKTPLEETQYF,TGTGCCAGCAGTAAGACCCCTCTGGAAGAGACCCAGTACTTC
-,TRBJ1-3,-,TRBV5-1,CASSSAQAGSRGNTIYF,TGCGCCAGCAGCTCAGCCCAGGCAGGGTCGAGGGGAAACACCATATATTTT
-,TRBJ1-1,-,TRBV28,CASESSSGMNTEAFF,TGTGCCAGCGAATCATCCTCGGGTATGAACACTGAAGCTTTCTTT
-,TRBJ2-3,-,TRBV5-4,CASSLGPSRDTQYF,TGTGCCAGCAGCTTGGGGCCTAGCCGGGATACGCAGTATTTT
-,TRBJ2-1,-,TRBV28,CATLHRDIISDEQFF,TGTGCCACCCTGCACCGGGACATCATCTCCGATGAGCAGTTCTTC
-,TRBJ2-1,-,TRBV24-1,CATSAVGYNEQFF,TGTGCCACCAGTGCAGTTGGCTACAATGAGCAGTTCTTC